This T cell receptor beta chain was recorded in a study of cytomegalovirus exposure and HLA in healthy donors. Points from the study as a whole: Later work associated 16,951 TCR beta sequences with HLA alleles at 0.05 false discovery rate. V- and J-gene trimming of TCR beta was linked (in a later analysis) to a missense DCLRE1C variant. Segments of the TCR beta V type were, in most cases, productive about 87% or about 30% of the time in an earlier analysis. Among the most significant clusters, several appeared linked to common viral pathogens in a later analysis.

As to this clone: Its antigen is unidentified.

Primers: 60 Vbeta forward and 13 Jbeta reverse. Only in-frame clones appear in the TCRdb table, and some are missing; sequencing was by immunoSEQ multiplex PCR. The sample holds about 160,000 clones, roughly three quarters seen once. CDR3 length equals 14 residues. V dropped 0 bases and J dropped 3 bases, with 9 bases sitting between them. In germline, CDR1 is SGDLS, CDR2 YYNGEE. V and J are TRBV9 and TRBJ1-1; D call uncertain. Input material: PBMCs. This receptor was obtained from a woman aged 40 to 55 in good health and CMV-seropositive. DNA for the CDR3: TGTGCCAGCAGCGTAGGTGGGAGGGACACTGAAGCTTTCTTT. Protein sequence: CASSVGGRDTEAFF.